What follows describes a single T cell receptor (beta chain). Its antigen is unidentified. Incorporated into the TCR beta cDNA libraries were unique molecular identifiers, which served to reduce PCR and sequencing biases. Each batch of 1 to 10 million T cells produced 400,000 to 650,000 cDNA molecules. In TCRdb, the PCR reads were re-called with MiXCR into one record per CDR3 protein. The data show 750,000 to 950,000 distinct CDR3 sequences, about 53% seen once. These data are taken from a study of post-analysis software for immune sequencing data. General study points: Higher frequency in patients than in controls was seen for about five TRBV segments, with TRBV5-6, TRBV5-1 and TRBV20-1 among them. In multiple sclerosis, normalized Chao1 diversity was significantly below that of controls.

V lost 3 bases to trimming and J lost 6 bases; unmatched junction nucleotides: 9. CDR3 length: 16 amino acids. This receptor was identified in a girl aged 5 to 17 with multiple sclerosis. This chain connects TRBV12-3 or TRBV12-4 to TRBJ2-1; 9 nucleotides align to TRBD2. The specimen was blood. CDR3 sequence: CASSLVPAGGRNEQFF. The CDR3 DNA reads TGTGCCAGCAGTTTGGTCCCAGCGGGGGGCCGCAATGAGCAGTTCTTC.